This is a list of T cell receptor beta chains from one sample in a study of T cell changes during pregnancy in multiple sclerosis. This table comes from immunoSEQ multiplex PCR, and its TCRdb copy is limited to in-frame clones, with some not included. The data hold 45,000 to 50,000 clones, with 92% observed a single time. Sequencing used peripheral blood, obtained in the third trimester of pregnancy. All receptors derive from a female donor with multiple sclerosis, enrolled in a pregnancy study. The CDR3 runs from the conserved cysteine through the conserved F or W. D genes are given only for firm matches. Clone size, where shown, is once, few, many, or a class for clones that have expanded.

TGTGCCAGCAGCTTAGTTGCGGGAGGCACAGATACGCAGTATTTT,CASSLVAGGTDTQYF,TRBV11-2,TRBD2,NA,TRBJ2-3
TGTGCCAGCAGCACTAGAATGACCGCACCTGAAGCTTTCTTT,CASSTRMTAPEAFF,TRBV13,NA,NA,TRBJ1-1
TGTGCCAGCAGCAACAGGGTCACGGATACGCAGTATTTT,CASSNRVTDTQYF,TRBV2,NA,NA,TRBJ2-3
TGTGCCAGCAGGGACCCCGGGGGTTCCACCGGGGAGCTGTTTTTT,CASRDPGGSTGELFF,TRBV7-9,NA,NA,TRBJ2-2
TGTGCCAGCACGTCCCAGGGTACTGGGGCCAACGTCCTGACTTTC,CASTSQGTGANVLTF,TRBV5-4,NA,NA,TRBJ2-6
TGTGCCAGCAGCAGCGGAAGGACGGGAGGCTACACCTTC,CASSSGRTGGYTF,TRBV5-4,NA,NA,TRBJ1-2
TGTGCCAGTAGTACGGGACAGGCGAACACCGGGGAGCTGTTTTTT,CASSTGQANTGELFF,TRBV19,TRBD1,NA,TRBJ2-2
TGCGCCAGCAGACAGAGCTCTGGAAACACCATATATTTT,CASRQSSGNTIYF,TRBV10-1,NA,NA,TRBJ1-3
TGTGCCAGCAGTGACTCGTCTCTAGCGGGAGTGGGTGAGCAGTTCTTC,CASSDSSLAGVGEQFF,TRBV6-4,TRBD2,NA,TRBJ2-1
TGTGCCAGCAGTGAACTAGCGGGTGGGTCTGACGAGCAGTTCTTC,CASSELAGGSDEQFF,TRBV6-1,TRBD2,NA,TRBJ2-1
TGTGCCAGCAGCTTAGAGCGGGAGTCCTCCTACGAGCAGTACTTC,CASSLERESSYEQYF,TRBV7-9,TRBD2,once,TRBJ2-7
TGTGCCAGCAGCTGGTCACAGGGATGGGATGAAGCTTTCTTT,CASSWSQGWDEAFF,TRBV7-2,NA,NA,TRBJ1-1
TGCGCCAGCAGCTACTGGACTAGCGGGAGCTCCTACGAGCAGTACTTC,CASSYWTSGSSYEQYF,TRBV5-1,TRBD2,NA,TRBJ2-7
TGTGCCAGCAGCTTAGCCCCAGGGAATGGCTACACCTTC,CASSLAPGNGYTF,TRBV7-2,NA,NA,TRBJ1-2
TGCGCCAGCAGCTTGGGGCATGAGCAGTTCTTC,CASSLGHEQFF,TRBV5-1,NA,few,TRBJ2-1
TGTGCCAGCAGCTTCCGGGGGGTTGCTACTAATGAAAAACTGTTTTTT,CASSFRGVATNEKLFF,TRBV11-2,NA,NA,TRBJ1-4
TGTGCCAGCTCACCGCCCTCACCTAATACGCAGTATTTT,CASSPPSPNTQYF,TRBV18,NA,once,TRBJ2-3
TGTGCCAGCAGCGTTGGTCTGGGCATCCTCCCCCAGCATTTT,CASSVGLGILPQHF,TRBV2,NA,NA,TRBJ1-5
TGTGCCAGCAGCCAAGAGCCCAGGGCTGGCGAGCAGTACTTC,CASSQEPRAGEQYF,TRBV4-2,NA,NA,TRBJ2-7
TGCAGCGTCGTCGGACAGGTTGCCACCGGGGAGCTGTTTTTT,CSVVGQVATGELFF,TRBV29-1,TRBD1,NA,TRBJ2-2
TGTGCCAGCAGGGGACTAGCGGGAATCGGGGAGCTGTTTTTT,CASRGLAGIGELFF,TRBV6-1,TRBD2,few,TRBJ2-2
TGTGCCAGCAGTCCGGCGGGGTGGAGTAGCGACAACAATGAGCAGTTCTTC,CASSPAGWSSDNNEQFF,TRBV27,NA,NA,TRBJ2-1
TGTGCCAGCAGCCTGGGGGGAAACACAGATACGCAGTATTTT,CASSLGGNTDTQYF,TRBV28,NA,NA,TRBJ2-3
TGTGCCATCAAGCTAGCGGGGGGTTACACAGATACGCAGTATTTT,CAIKLAGGYTDTQYF,TRBV28,TRBD2,NA,TRBJ2-3
TGTGCCAGCAGATCAGGGGGCGGGAGGGCATGGAGCTCCTACAATGAGCAGTTCTTC,CASRSGGGRAWSSYNEQFF,TRBV7-2,NA,NA,TRBJ2-1
TGTGCCAGCAGCTGGGGGGGAGGTGGGGCCAACGTCCTGACTTTC,CASSWGGGGANVLTF,TRBV7-9,TRBD2,NA,TRBJ2-6
TGTGCCAGCAGTTTGGTAGGCAGGGCCTATAGCAATCAGCCCCAGCATTTT,CASSLVGRAYSNQPQHF,TRBV25-1,NA,NA,TRBJ1-5